Below are 13 T cell receptor beta chains sequenced from a single sample in a study of CD8 T cells in ankylosing spondylitis. TCRdb reanalysed the 5' RACE reads using MiXCR and keeps one entry per CDR3 protein. There are under 250,000 distinct CDR3 sequences in the sample; approximately 7.6% occur only once, and roughly 5% lies in the top ten. The sample comprised blood, either unsorted or a sorted T cell fraction (not recorded which). Receptors were obtained from a female donor with ankylosing spondylitis or in good health (not recorded which).

The table lists this clonotype with many counts. This chain joins TRBV10-3 and TRBJ2-5, with unresolved D. Germline V gene data show CDR1 as ENHRY and CDR2 as SYGVKD. The CDR3 covers 12 residues. Trimming took off 2 bases at V and 5 bases at J, with 6 bases between the two ends. The CDR3 DNA follows: TGTGCCATCAGTGAGGTGGGGGAGACCCAGTACTTC. This codes for CAISEVGETQYF.

This clonotype was seen many times. This sequence joins TRBV7-2 and TRBJ2-5; no firm D call. The CDR3 has 11 amino acids. V was cut by 0 bases and J by 10 bases, with 6 bases left in between. Germline-derived CDR1 and CDR2 are SGHTA and FQGNSA. CDR3 coding DNA: TGTGCCAGCAGCTTAGCCCCTAACCAGTACTTC. Its protein is CASSLAPNQYF.

At least ten counts were recorded for this clonotype. The V gene is TRBV3-1, the J gene TRBJ2-7; 9 bases fit TRBD2. After removal of 3 bases from V and 3 bases from J, the junction contained 6 bases not matched to a gene. The germline V gene encodes CDR1 LGHDT and CDR2 YNNKEL (reference sequence). The CDR3 covers 15 residues. The CDR3 reads CASSQVAGEFYEQYF. CDR3 coding DNA: TGTGCCAGCAGCCAGGTAGCGGGAGAATTCTACGAGCAGTACTTC.

This clonotype was observed at least ten times. V is TRBV7-2 and J is TRBJ2-5, with a tentative D call TRBD1 (5 bases). Germline CDR1 and CDR2: SGHTA and FQGNSA. The V end was cut by 4 bases, the J end by 2 bases, with 8 bases between. This CDR3 region has 13 residues. The CDR3 DNA follows: TGTGCCAGCAGCTACCGACAGCAAGAGACCCAGTACTTC. This sequence encodes CASSYRQQETQYF. The full variable domain, in which reference TRBV7-2 and TRBJ2-5 provide the parts outside the CDR3, is GAGVSQSPSNKVTEKGKDVELRCDPISGHTALYWYRQSLGQGLEFLIYFQGNSAPDKSGLPSDRFSAERTGGSVSTLTIQRTQQEDSAVYLCASSYRQQETQYFGPGTRLLVL.

This clonotype was observed many times. The CDR3 region is CASSQDGTQNSPLHF. The CDR3 region has the DNA TGTGCCAGCAGCCAAGATGGGACTCAAAATTCACCCCTCCACTTT. The chain uses TRBV14 and TRBJ1-6; weak D call: TRBD1 (5 bases). Germline CDR1 reads SGHDN; CDR2 reads FVKESK. V dropped 0 bases and J dropped 7 bases, with 10 bases sitting between them. This CDR3 has 15 amino acids. Full variable domain (rest looked up from reference TRBV14 and TRBJ1-6): EAGVTQFPSHSVIEKGQTVTLRCDPISGHDNLYWYRRVMGKEIKFLLHFVKESKQDESGMPNNRFLAERTGGTYSTLKVQPAELEDSGVYFCASSQDGTQNSPLHFGNGTRLTVT.

This clonotype has only a few counts. The chain is built from TRBV20-1 and TRBJ2-5; 7 nucleotides line up with TRBD2. The V gene end was trimmed by 6 bases and the J gene end by 4 bases; junction bases not matched to a gene: 14. This CDR3 has 15 residues. From germline, CDR1 is DFQATT and CDR2 SNEGSKA (reference sequence). The CDR3 reads CSARNPGRAGETQYF. CDR3 nucleotide sequence: TGCAGTGCCAGAAATCCGGGGAGGGCCGGAGAGACCCAGTACTTC.

Ten or more counts support this clonotype. The chain is built from TRBV12-5 and TRBJ2-7; D is unclear. This CDR3 contains 12 residues. V was shortened by 4 bases and J by 3 bases, with 7 bases between the two germline ends. Germline values: CDR1 LGHNT, CDR2 FRNRAP. CDR3 sequence: CASGSSRYEQYF. The CDR3 DNA follows: TGTGCTAGTGGTTCTTCGCGCTACGAGCAGTACTTC.

This clonotype was counted at least ten times. The chain carries TRBV20-1 and TRBJ2-1, with 7 bases fitting TRBD2. Trimming removed 3 bases from V and 4 bases from J; junction bases left unmatched: 6. This CDR3 region has 14 residues. Germline V gives CDR1 DFQATT, CDR2 SNEGSKA (reference sequence). In DNA, the CDR3 is TGCAGTGCTAGGGGGGGGAGAGGGTACAATGAGCAGTTCTTC. As protein: CSARGGRGYNEQFF.

This clonotype was seen many times. The rearrangement uses TRBV20-1 and TRBJ1-5, with a possible D match to TRBD1 (6 bases). The CDR3 consists of 13 residues. Germline CDR1 reads DFQATT; CDR2 reads SNEGSKA (reference sequence). Trimming stripped 3 bases from V and 5 bases from J, with 11 bases between. The CDR3 sequence: CSASPRGHQPQHF. The CDR3 DNA sequence: TGCAGTGCTAGTCCCAGGGGACATCAGCCCCAGCATTTT.

This clonotype showed up just a few times. The rearrangement joins TRBV4-3 to TRBJ2-1, with D tentatively TRBD2 (6 bases). The CDR3 is 13 amino acids. CDR1 and CDR2 from the germline V gene are LGHNA and YSLEER. Between the trimmed V and J ends, which lost 4 bases and 8 bases, there was a span of 12 bases. In DNA form, the CDR3 reads TGCGCCAGCAGCCTGCAGGGAGGTGATGAGCAGTTCTTC. This sequence encodes CASSLQGGDEQFF.

There are many counts of this clonotype. V usage is TRBV12-3 or TRBV12-4 and J usage is TRBJ2-5, with no clear D. V was shortened by 6 bases and J by 5 bases, with 16 bases between the two germline ends. CDR3 length: 14 residues. Written as DNA, the CDR3 is TGTGCCAGCAGGGGGTCCACCACAACGGAGACCCAGTACTTC. As protein: CASRGSTTTETQYF.

V usage is TRBV19 and J usage is TRBJ1-1; D not resolved. The CDR3 extends over 12 amino acids. Germline lookup yields CDR1 LNHDA and CDR2 SQIVND (reference sequence). The V end was cut by 7 bases, the J end by 5 bases, with 11 bases between. The CDR3 nucleotides are TGTGCCAGTATGGCAGCCCATACTGAAGCTTTCTTT. Protein: CASMAAHTEAFF.

This clonotype was observed at least ten times. The chain couples TRBV7-2 to TRBJ2-7; 10 bases are a match to TRBD2. CDR3 length: 14 residues. Trimming cost V 7 bases and J 3 bases; bases outside gene matches: 6. CDR1 and CDR2 from the germline V gene are SGHTA and FQGNSA. In DNA, the CDR3 is TGTGCCAGCACCCCGGGACTAGCGAGCTACGAGCAGTACTTC. Its translation is CASTPGLASYEQYF. The entire variable domain, with the rest obtained from reference TRBV7-2 and TRBJ2-7, is as follows: GAGVSQSPSNKVTEKGKDVELRCDPISGHTALYWYRQSLGQGLEFLIYFQGNSAPDKSGLPSDRFSAERTGGSVSTLTIQRTQQEDSAVYLCASTPGLASYEQYFGPGTRLTVT.